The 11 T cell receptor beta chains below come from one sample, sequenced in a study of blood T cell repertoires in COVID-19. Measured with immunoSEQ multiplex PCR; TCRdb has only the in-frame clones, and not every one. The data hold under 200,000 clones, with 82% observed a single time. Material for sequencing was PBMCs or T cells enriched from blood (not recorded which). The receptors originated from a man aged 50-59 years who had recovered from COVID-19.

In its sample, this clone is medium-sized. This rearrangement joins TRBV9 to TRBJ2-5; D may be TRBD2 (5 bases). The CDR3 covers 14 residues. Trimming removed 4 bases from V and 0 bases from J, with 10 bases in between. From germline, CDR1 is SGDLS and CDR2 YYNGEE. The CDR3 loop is CASSLGRDQETQYF. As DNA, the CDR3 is TGTGCCAGCAGCCTTGGGCGGGACCAAGAGACCCAGTACTTC.

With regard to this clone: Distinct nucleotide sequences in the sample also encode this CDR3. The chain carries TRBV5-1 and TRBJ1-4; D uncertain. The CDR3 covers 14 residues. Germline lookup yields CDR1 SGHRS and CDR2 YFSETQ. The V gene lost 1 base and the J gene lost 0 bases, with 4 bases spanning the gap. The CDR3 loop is CASSLSSTNEKLFF. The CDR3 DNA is TGCGCCAGCAGCTTGAGCTCAACTAATGAAAAACTGTTTTTT.

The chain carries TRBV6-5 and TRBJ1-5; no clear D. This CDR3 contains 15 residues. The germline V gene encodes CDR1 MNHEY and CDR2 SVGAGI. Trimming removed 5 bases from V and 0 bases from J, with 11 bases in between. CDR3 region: CASSRDVTSNQPQHF. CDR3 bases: TGTGCCAGCAGTCGGGATGTAACTAGCAATCAGCCCCAGCATTTT.

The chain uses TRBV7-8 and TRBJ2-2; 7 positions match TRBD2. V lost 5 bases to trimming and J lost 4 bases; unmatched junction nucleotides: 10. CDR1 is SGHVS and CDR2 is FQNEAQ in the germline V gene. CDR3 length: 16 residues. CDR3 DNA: TGTGCCAGCAGCCTCTCCCCTAGCGGTAGCACCGGGGAGCTGTTTTTT. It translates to CASSLSPSGSTGELFF.

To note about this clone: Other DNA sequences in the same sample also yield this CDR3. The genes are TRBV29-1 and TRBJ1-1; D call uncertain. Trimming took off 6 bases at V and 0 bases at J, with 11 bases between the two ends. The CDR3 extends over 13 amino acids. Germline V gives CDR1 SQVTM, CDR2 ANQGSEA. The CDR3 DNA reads TGCAGCGTCCGCGGGAGTTTGAACACTGAAGCTTTCTTT. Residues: CSVRGSLNTEAFF.

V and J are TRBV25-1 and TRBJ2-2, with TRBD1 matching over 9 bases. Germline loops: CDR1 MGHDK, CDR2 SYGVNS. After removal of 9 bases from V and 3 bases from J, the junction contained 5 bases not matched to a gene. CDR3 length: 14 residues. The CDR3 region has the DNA TGTGCCAGTAGGAGACAGGGGGACACCGGGGAGCTGTTTTTT. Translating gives CASRRQGDTGELFF.

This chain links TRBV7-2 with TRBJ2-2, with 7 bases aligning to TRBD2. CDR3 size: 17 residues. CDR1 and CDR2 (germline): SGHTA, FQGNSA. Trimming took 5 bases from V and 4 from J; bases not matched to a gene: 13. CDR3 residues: CASSPSPTSRSTGELFF. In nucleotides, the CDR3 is TGTGCCAGCAGCCCCAGCCCGACTAGCCGGAGCACCGGGGAGCTGTTTTTT.

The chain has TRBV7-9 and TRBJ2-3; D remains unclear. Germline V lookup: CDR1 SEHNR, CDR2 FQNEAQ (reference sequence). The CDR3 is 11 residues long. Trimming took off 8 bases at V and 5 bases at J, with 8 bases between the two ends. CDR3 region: CASRLIDTQYF. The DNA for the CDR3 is TGTGCCAGCCGGTTGATAGATACGCAGTATTTT.

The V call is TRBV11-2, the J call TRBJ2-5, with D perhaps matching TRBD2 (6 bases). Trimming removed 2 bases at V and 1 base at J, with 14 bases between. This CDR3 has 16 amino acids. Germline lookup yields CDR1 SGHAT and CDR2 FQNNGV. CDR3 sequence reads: CASSLMGLSLQETQYF. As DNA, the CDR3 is TGTGCCAGCAGCTTAATGGGACTGTCCCTCCAAGAGACCCAGTACTTC.

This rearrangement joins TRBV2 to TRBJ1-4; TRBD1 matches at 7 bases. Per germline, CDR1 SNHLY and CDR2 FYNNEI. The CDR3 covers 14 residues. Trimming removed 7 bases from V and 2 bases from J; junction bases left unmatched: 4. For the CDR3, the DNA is TGTGCCAGCACCCGCAGGGGGACTAATGAAAAACTGTTTTTT. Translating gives CASTRRGTNEKLFF. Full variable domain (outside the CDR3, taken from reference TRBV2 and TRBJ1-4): EPEVTQTPSHQVTQMGQEVILRCVPISNHLYFYWYRQILGQKVEFLVSFYNNEISEKSEIFDDQFSVERPDGSNFTLKIRSTKLEDSAMYFCASTRRGTNEKLFFGSGTQLSVL.

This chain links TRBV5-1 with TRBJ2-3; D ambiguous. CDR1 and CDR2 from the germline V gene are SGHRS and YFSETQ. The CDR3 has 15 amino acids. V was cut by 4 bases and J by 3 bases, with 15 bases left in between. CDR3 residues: CASSPDGQVTDTQYF. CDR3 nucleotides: TGCGCCAGCAGCCCGGATGGTCAGGTGACAGATACGCAGTATTTT.